Listed below are T cell receptor beta chains from one sample, sequenced in a study of T cells in Graves' hyperthyroidism and ophthalmopathy. TCRdb reanalysed the multiplex PCR reads using MiXCR and keeps one entry per CDR3 protein. Of fewer than 800,000 distinct CDR3 sequences listed, 15% to 20% are singletons. The specimen was blood. The receptors were sampled from a man aged 18 to 29 with Graves' hyperthyroidism. Each CDR3 is given with its conserved first and last residue.

v_gene,CDR3aa
TRBV7-9,CASSLAPRYETQYF
TRBV11-3,CASTPATYNEQFF
TRBV5-5,CASSAAKGQGTPYEQYF
TRBV20-1,CSTLVREKETQYF
TRBV10-1,CASKKKREAFSEQFF
TRBV7-2,CASSLLGTDIQYF
TRBV29-1,CSVEEPGTGGGYGELFF
TRBV2,CASNPRQRVLYGYTF
TRBV24-1,CATSGVDLGRETQYF
TRBV18,CASSPNAAEARPDEQFF
TRBV5-8,CASSLSRELALSYEQYF
TRBV2,CASSGLAAYEQYF
TRBV18,CASSLEWTISEAFF
TRBV20-1,CSARASINQPQHF
TRBV5-1,CASRPGTGGLNTEAFF
TRBV20-1,CSASSTGEQYF
TRBV27,CASKGTSEWDERFF
TRBV14,CASSPRGSLTYGYTF
TRBV7-8,CASSLVRQLPEQFF
TRBV2,CAGSLLAAAKNIQYF
TRBV29-1,CSVQGSPSTDTQYF
TRBV6-5,CASSSSASGYRANTGELFF
TRBV5-1,CASSWGPGAGRETQYF
TRBV12-3/TRBV12-4,CATGTAVHQETQYF
TRBV20-1,CSLVGPQAKNIQYF
TRBV12-3/TRBV12-4,CASSFNRGGEKLFF